This T cell receptor (beta chain) was captured in a study of blood T cell repertoires in COVID-19. There are 13 residues in the CDR3. The V and J ends lost 0 bases and 8 bases respectively, with 11 bases between them. From germline, CDR1 is SGHDT and CDR2 YYEEEE. Authors' methods: Amplification of reference gene primers provided the estimated nucleated cell counts. Only in-frame clones appear in the TCRdb table, and some are missing; sequencing was by immunoSEQ multiplex PCR. That table gives V, J and clone size, and the DNA gave D and trimming. The data show over 600,000 clones, about 90% seen once. This clonotype was sampled from a woman aged 18-30 years with acute or convalescent COVID-19. Material: peripheral blood. The chain couples TRBV5-6 to TRBJ1-2, with D possibly being TRBD1 (6 bases). The CDR3 protein is CASSLEQGSGYTF. DNA of the CDR3: TGTGCCAGCAGCTTGGAGCAGGGGAGCGGCTACACCTTC.